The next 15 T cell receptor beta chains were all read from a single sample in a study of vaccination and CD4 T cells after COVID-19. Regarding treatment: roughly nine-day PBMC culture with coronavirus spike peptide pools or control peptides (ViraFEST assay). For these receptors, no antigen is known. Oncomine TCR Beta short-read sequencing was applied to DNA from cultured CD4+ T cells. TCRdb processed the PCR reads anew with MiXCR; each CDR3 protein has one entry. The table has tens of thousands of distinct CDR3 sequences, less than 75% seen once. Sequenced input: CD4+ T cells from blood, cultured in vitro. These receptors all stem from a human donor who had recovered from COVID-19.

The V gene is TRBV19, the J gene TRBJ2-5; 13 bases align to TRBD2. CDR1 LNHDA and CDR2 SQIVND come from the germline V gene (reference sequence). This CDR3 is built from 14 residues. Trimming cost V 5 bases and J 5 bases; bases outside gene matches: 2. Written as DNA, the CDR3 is TGTGCCAGTAGTCTGACTAGCGGGGGGGAGACCCAGTACTTC. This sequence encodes CASSLTSGGETQYF.

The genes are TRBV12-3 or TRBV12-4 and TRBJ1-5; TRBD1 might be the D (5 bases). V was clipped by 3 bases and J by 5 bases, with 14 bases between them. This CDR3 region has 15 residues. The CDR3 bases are TGTGCCAGCAGTTTGGTTGCTCAGGGCTATCAGCCCCAGCATTTT. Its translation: CASSLVAQGYQPQHF.

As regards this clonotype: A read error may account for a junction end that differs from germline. The CDR3 spells CASTASPQETQYF. The CDR3 bases are TGTGCCAGCACCGCGTCGCCGCAGGAGACCCAGTACTTT. The chain employs TRBV11-2 and TRBJ2-5, with D unresolved. Per the germline V gene, CDR1 is SGHAT and CDR2 is FQNNGV. CDR3 length: 13 amino acids.

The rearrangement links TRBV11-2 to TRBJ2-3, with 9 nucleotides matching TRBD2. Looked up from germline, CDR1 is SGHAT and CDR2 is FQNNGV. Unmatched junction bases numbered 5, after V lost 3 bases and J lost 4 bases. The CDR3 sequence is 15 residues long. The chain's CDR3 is CASSFIAGVPDTQYF. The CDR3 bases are TGTGCCAGCAGCTTCATAGCGGGAGTCCCAGATACGCAGTATTTT.

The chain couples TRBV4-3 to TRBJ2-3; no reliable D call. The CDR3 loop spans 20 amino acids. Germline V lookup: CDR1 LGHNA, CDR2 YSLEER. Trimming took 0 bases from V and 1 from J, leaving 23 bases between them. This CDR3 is CASSQDRTAVKAHRTDTQYF. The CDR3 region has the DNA TGCGCCAGCAGCCAAGATCGAACGGCCGTGAAAGCCCACCGCACAGATACGCAGTATTTT.

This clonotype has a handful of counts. As DNA, the CDR3 is TGTGCCAGCAGCAAAGCGGGAGCCGGGGGCGATGAGCAGTTCTTC. Amino acid sequence: CASSKAGAGGDEQFF. The rearrangement joins TRBV14 to TRBJ2-1; 8 nucleotides line up with TRBD2. Germline V gene lookup returns CDR1 SGHDN and CDR2 FVKESK. V dropped 5 bases and J dropped 8; count of bases not matched to a gene: 11. This CDR3 region has 15 residues. The complete variable domain, with remaining parts taken from reference TRBV14 and TRBJ2-1, reads EAGVTQFPSHSVIEKGQTVTLRCDPISGHDNLYWYRRVMGKEIKFLLHFVKESKQDESGMPNNRFLAERTGGTYSTLKVQPAELEDSGVYFCASSKAGAGGDEQFFGPGTRLTVL.

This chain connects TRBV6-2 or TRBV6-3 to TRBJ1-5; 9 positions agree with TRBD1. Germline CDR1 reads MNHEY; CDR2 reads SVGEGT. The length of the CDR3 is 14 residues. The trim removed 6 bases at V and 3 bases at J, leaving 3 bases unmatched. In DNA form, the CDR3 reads TGTGCCAGCAGGGGACAGGGCGTCAATCAGCCCCAGCATTTT. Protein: CASRGQGVNQPQHF.

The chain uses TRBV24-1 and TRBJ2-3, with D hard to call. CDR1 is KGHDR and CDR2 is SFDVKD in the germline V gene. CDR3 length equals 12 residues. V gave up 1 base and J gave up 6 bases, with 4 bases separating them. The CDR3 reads CATSDFWDTQYF. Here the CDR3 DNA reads TGTGCCACCAGTGATTTTTGGGATACGCAGTATTTT.

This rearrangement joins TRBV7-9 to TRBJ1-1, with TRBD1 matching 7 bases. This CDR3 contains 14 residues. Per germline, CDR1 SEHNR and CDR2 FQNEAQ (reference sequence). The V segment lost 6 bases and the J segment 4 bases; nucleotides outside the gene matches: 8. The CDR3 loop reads CASRHRQGSTEAFF. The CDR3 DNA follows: TGTGCCAGCAGACACAGACAGGGCAGCACTGAAGCTTTCTTT.

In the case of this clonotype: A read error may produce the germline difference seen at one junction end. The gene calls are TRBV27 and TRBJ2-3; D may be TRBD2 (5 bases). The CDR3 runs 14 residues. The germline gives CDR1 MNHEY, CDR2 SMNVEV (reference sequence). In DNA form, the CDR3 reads TGTGCCAGCAGCTTATTGGGAGGCACAGATACGCAGTATTTT. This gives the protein CASSLLGGTDTQYF.

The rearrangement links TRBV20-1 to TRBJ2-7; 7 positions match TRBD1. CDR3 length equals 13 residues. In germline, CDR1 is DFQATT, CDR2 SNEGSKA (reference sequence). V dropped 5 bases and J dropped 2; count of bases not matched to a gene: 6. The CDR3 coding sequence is TGCAGTGCTTACAGGGGATCCCCCTACGAGCAGTACTTC. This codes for CSAYRGSPYEQYF.

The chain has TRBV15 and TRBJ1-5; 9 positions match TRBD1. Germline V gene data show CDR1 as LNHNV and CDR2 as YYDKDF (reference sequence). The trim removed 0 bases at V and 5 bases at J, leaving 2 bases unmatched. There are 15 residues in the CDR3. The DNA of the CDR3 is TGTGCCACCAGCAGAGAGGACAGGGGATATCAGCCCCAGCATTTT. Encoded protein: CATSREDRGYQPQHF.

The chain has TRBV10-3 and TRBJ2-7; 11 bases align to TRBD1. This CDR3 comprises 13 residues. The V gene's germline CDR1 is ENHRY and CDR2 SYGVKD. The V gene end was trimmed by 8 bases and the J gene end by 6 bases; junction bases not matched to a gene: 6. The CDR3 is CAILGQGAGEQYF. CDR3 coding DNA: TGTGCCATCCTCGGACAGGGGGCGGGCGAGCAGTACTTC.

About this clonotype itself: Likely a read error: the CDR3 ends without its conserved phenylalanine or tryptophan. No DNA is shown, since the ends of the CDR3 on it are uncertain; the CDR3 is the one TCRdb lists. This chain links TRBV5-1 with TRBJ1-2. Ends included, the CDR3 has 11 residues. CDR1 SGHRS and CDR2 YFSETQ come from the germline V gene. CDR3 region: CASSLGDYATL.

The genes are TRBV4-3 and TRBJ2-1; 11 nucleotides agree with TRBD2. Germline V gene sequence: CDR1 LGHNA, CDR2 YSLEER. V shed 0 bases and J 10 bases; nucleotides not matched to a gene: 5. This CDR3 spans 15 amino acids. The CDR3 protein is CASSQEGSGRAEQFF. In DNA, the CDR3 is TGCGCCAGCAGCCAAGAAGGTAGCGGGAGGGCCGAGCAGTTCTTC.